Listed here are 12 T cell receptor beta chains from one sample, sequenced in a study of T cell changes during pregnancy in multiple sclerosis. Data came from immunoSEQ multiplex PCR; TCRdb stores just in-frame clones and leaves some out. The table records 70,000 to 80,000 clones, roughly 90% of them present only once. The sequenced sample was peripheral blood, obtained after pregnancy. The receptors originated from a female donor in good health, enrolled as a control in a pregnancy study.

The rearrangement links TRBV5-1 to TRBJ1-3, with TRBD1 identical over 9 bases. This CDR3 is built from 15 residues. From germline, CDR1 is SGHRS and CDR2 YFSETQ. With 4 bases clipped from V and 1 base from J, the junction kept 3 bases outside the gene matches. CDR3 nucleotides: TGCGCCAGCAGCAACGGGACAGGGTCTGGAAACACCATATATTTT. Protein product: CASSNGTGSGNTIYF.

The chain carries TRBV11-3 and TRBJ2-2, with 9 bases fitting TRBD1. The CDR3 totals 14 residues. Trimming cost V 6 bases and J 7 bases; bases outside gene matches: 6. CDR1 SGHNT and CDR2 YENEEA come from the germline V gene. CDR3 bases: TGTGCCAGCAGTGCGCGACAGGGGGACGGGGAGCTGTTTTTT. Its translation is CASSARQGDGELFF.

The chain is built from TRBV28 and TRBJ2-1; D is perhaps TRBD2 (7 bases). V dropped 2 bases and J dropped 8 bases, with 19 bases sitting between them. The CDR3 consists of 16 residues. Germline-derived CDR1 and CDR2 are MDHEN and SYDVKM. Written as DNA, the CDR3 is TGTGCCAGCAGTTTAAAGGGGGGGTTCTACGGGGATGAGCAGTTCTTC. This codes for CASSLKGGFYGDEQFF.

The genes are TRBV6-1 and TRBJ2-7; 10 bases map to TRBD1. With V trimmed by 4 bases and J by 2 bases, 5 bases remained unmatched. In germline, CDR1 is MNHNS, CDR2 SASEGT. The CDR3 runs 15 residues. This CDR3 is CASSGRTGGAYEQYF. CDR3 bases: TGTGCCAGCAGTGGACGGACAGGGGGTGCCTACGAGCAGTACTTC.

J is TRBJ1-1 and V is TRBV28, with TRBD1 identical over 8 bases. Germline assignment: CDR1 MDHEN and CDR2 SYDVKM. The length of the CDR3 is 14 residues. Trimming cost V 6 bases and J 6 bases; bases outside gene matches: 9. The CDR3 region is CASSLTGALAEAFF. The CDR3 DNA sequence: TGTGCCAGCAGCCTGACAGGGGCGCTGGCTGAAGCTTTCTTT.

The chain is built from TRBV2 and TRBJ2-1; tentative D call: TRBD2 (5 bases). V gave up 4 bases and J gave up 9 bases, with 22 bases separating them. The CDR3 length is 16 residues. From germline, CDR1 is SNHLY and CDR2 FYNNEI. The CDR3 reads CASSVGEGRGLGEQFF. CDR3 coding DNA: TGTGCCAGCAGTGTAGGTGAGGGCCGAGGGTTGGGTGAGCAGTTCTTC.

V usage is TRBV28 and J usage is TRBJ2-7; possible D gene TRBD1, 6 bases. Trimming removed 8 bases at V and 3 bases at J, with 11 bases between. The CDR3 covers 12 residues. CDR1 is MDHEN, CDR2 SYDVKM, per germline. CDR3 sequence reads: CASFGQFYEQYF. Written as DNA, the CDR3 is TGTGCCAGCTTCGGACAGTTCTACGAGCAGTACTTC.

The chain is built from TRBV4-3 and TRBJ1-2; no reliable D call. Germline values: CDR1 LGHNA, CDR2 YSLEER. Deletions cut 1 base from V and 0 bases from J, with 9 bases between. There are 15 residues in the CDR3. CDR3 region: CASSQAAGTNYGYTF. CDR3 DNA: TGCGCCAGCAGCCAAGCCGCAGGCACTAACTATGGCTACACCTTC.

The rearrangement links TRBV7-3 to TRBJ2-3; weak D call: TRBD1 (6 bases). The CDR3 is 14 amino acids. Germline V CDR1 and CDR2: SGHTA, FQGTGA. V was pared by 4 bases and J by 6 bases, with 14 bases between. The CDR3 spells CASSYGLGADTQYF. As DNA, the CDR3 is TGTGCCAGCAGCTACGGTCTGGGGGCGGATACGCAGTATTTT.

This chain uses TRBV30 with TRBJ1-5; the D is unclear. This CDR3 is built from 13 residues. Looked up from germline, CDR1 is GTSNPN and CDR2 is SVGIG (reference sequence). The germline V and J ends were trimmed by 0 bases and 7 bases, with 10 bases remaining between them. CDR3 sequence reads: CAWSVGVRQPQHF. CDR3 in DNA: TGTGCCTGGAGTGTCGGGGTTCGGCAGCCCCAGCATTTT.

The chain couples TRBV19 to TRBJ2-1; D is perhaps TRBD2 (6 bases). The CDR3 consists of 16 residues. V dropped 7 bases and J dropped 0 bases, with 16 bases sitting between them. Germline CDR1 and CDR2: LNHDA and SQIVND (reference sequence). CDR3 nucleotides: TGTGCCAGTATAGGTAGCGGATTTAGCTCCTACAATGAGCAGTTCTTC. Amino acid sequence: CASIGSGFSSYNEQFF.

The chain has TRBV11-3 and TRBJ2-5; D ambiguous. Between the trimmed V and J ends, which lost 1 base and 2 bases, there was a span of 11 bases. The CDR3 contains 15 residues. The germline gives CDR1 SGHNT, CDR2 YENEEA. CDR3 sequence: CASSLVQYRQETQYF. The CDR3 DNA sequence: TGTGCCAGCAGCTTAGTTCAGTATCGTCAAGAGACCCAGTACTTC.